Below, 5 T cell receptor beta chains from the same sample are listed, as sequenced in a study of CD8 T cells in Susac syndrome. With random hexamers, reverse transcription was performed on about 0.5 to 1 ug of RNA. MiXCR was run by TCRdb on the immunoSEQ multiplex PCR reads, yielding one entry per CDR3 protein. Of around 230,000 distinct CDR3 sequences listed, about 96% were seen once; the top ten hold 0.08% to 0.11%. Sequencing input: CD4+ T cells from PBMCs. The receptors come from a human donor with Susac syndrome.

V gene TRBV5-1 combines with J gene TRBJ2-2; TRBD2 matches at 14 bases. Germline assignment: CDR1 SGHRS and CDR2 YFSETQ. Unmatched junction bases numbered 6, after V lost 7 bases and J lost 7 bases. The CDR3 sequence is 15 residues long. As DNA, the CDR3 is TGCGCCAGCGGGACTAGCGGGAGCAGAGGCGGGGAGCTGTTTTTT. The encoded protein is CASGTSGSRGGELFF.

This sequence joins TRBV20-1 and TRBJ1-2; D remains ambiguous. The ends were cut back, 7 bases at V and 3 bases at J, with 6 bases in the middle. Per germline, CDR1 DFQATT and CDR2 SNEGSKA (reference sequence). The CDR3 has 10 amino acids. The CDR3 bases are TGCAGTGGGTGGGACTATGGCTACACCTTC. Translating it yields CSGWDYGYTF.

The chain couples TRBV20-1 to TRBJ2-1; 8 nucleotides agree with TRBD2. Germline V gene data show CDR1 as DFQATT and CDR2 as SNEGSKA (reference sequence). The trim removed 0 bases at V and 3 bases at J, leaving 1 base unmatched. This CDR3 is built from 14 residues. The CDR3 reads CSARELADYNEQFF. For the CDR3, the DNA is TGCAGTGCTAGAGAACTAGCGGACTACAATGAGCAGTTCTTC.

The count of this clonotype is one. The rearrangement links TRBV28 to TRBJ2-5; D is undetermined. V lost 7 bases to trimming and J lost 2 bases, with 17 bases between them. The CDR3 is 15 residues long. Germline CDR1 and CDR2: MDHEN and SYDVKM. The CDR3 nucleotides are TGTGCCAGCACCTTTCTTAGTAGGCAGCAAGAGACCCAGTACTTC. Residues: CASTFLSRQQETQYF.

The rearrangement links TRBV24-1 to TRBJ2-1; 15 nucleotides align to TRBD2. The germline CDR1 and CDR2 sequences are KGHDR and SFDVKD. After removal of 3 bases from V and 4 bases from J, the junction contained 6 bases not matched to a gene. The CDR3 sequence is 18 residues long. CDR3 amino acids: CATSDRTSGRAFYNEQFF. Written as DNA, the CDR3 is TGTGCCACCAGTGATAGGACTAGCGGGAGGGCATTTTACAATGAGCAGTTCTTC.